This entry describes one T cell receptor beta chain. Repertoires were generated with immunoSEQ multiplex PCR, while TCRdb's copy carries only in-frame clones and drops some. The repertoire consists of approximately 100,000 clones, with roughly 89% occurring once and the leading ten covering around 17%. These data originate in a study of identifying expanded T cells in peripheral blood. J was trimmed by 5 bases and V by 5 bases; bases with no gene match: 9. CDR3 length: 15 residues. Germline CDR1 MNHEY, CDR2 SVGAGI. This TCR was recovered from a person aged 18-69 years in good health. Sequenced input: blood. The chain recombines TRBV6-5 with TRBJ2-5; TRBD2 agrees at 9 bases. The CDR3: CASSLTGTSQETQYF. The DNA for the CDR3 is TGTGCCAGCAGTCTCACCGGGACTAGCCAGGAGACCCAGTACTTC.